What follows are 15 T cell receptor beta chains derived from one specimen sequenced in a study of monozygotic twins with inflammatory bowel disease. TCRdb reanalyzed the 5' RACE reads, giving one entry per CDR3 protein sequence and no DNA. Its listing shows some 450,000 distinct CDR3 sequences. Material: blood. All receptors come from a human donor with ulcerative colitis or Crohn's disease, or a healthy co-twin of an affected twin (not recorded which).

The chain couples TRBV6-2 or TRBV6-3 to TRBJ2-5; TCRdb indicates TRBD2, and absent DNA this call remains unverified. This CDR3 is 16 amino acids long. CDR1 MNHEY and CDR2 SVGEGT come from the germline V gene. CDR3 loop: CASSPTRGTGSGGQYF.

The chain employs TRBV12-3 or TRBV12-4 and TRBJ1-1. The CDR3 runs 17 residues. The CDR3 loop is CASSLPSWGTMNTEAFF.

This chain connects TRBV15 to TRBJ2-1; the D gene TCRdb calls, TRBD2, cannot be checked with no DNA. The germline V gene has CDR1 LNHNV and CDR2 YYDKDF (reference sequence). The CDR3 runs 19 residues. The CDR3 loop is CATSRVAPLLAATYNEQFF.

J is TRBJ2-5 and V is TRBV20-1; there is no DNA to check the TCRdb D call of TRBD1. The germline V gene encodes CDR1 DFQATT and CDR2 SNEGSKA (reference sequence). CDR3 length equals 14 residues. CDR3 residues: CSARGDSLQETQYF.

The chain links TRBV12-3 or TRBV12-4 to TRBJ2-3. The CDR3 is made up of 13 amino acids. The CDR3 loop is CASSKIEADTQYF.

The chain carries TRBV2 and TRBJ2-3. Germline-derived CDR1 and CDR2 are SNHLY and FYNNEI. The CDR3 runs to 12 residues. The CDR3 is CASNQQSDTQYF.

This chain connects TRBV4-1 to TRBJ2-1; the D gene TCRdb calls, TRBD1, cannot be checked with no DNA. There are 16 residues in the CDR3. Per the germline V gene, CDR1 is MGHRA and CDR2 is YSYEKL. The CDR3 reads CASSQDRGGGYNEQFF.

The V and J genes are TRBV4-3 and TRBJ2-1; TCRdb calls TRBD1, which cannot be checked without DNA. The CDR3 covers 15 residues. From germline, CDR1 is LGHNA and CDR2 YSLEER. CDR3 in amino acids: CASSQESGGNNEQFF.

The V call is TRBV20-1, the J call TRBJ1-4; TCRdb names TRBD1, which stays unverified in the absence of DNA. Germline values: CDR1 DFQATT, CDR2 SNEGSKA (reference sequence). This CDR3 spans 15 amino acids. CDR3 protein: CSARQGGLVNEKLFF.

The gene calls are TRBV29-1 and TRBJ1-4; TCRdb indicates TRBD1, and absent DNA this call remains unverified. This CDR3 spans 17 amino acids. CDR1 and CDR2 (germline): SQVTM, ANQGSEA. CDR3 residues: CSVEVSSTRGDNEKLFF.

This CDR3 reads CASSPGSRGLSTDTQYF. The chain has TRBV5-1 and TRBJ2-3; TCRdb reports TRBD2, a call that lacks DNA to check it against. Per the germline V gene, CDR1 is SGHRS and CDR2 is YFSETQ. The CDR3 runs to 17 residues.

V gene TRBV4-1 combines with J gene TRBJ2-2; TCRdb gives TRBD2 as the D gene, but with no DNA this cannot be confirmed. Germline V CDR1 and CDR2: MGHRA, YSYEKL. The CDR3 length is 16 residues. The chain's CDR3 is CASSQGSGGYDGELFF.

This chain links TRBV5-1 with TRBJ2-3. The CDR3 is 14 residues long. Germline V gene data show CDR1 as SGHRS and CDR2 as YFSETQ. The CDR3 sequence: CASSSELGTDTQYF.

J is TRBJ2-7 and V is TRBV20-1; the D call from TCRdb, TRBD2, cannot be confirmed without DNA. Germline V CDR1 and CDR2: DFQATT, SNEGSKA (reference sequence). The CDR3 totals 16 residues. The CDR3 sequence is CSASGLAGGVPYEQYF.

The chain couples TRBV7-2 to TRBJ1-1. CDR3 length: 15 residues. The germline V gene encodes CDR1 SGHTA and CDR2 FQGNSA. The CDR3 is CASSLAGGVGTEAFF. Combining the CDR3 with reference TRBV7-2 and TRBJ1-1 gives the whole variable domain GAGVSQSPSNKVTEKGKDVELRCDPISGHTALYWYRQSLGQGLEFLIYFQGNSAPDKSGLPSDRFSAERTGGSVSTLTIQRTQQEDSAVYLCASSLAGGVGTEAFFGQGTRLTVV.